The clone carrying this T cell receptor (beta chain) was detected many times. This CDR3 has 15 amino acids. Per the germline V gene, CDR1 is SGHVS and CDR2 is FQNEAQ. V was pared by 2 bases and J by 3 bases, with 4 bases of the junction left unmatched. The data originate from a study of spatial heterogeneity in lung cancer. Study-level background: Raw reads showed each unique TCR and UMI combination turning up more than ten times on average.

As for time point: sample taken at primary tumor resection. Each CDR3 protein is one row after TCRdb ran MiXCR on the 5' RACE reads. Of 10,000 to 11,000 distinct CDR3 sequences in the sample, 6% to 7.5% were seen once. The V and J genes are TRBV7-8 and TRBJ2-7; 10 bases line up with TRBD1. The sample consisted of normal lung tissue next to the tumor, taken at surgery. This receptor was obtained from a male donor with early-stage non-small cell lung cancer. CDR3 bases: TGTGCCAGCAGCTTACTATGGGACAGGGGCTACGAGCAGTACTTC. It is translated as CASSLLWDRGYEQYF.